This T cell receptor beta chain was obtained from a study of blood T cell repertoires in COVID-19. Study context: COVID-19 samples collected from the United States, Italy and Spain covered acute and convalescent phases. PBMCs, B-cell-depleted T cells, or T cells were the source of the cDNA or gDNA that made up the material.

Trimming removed 4 bases from V and 6 bases from J; junction bases left unmatched: 5. Germline V gives CDR1 MNHEY, CDR2 SVGEGT. The CDR3 has 14 residues. As processed by the authors: Estimation of nucleated cell counts relied on the amplification of reference gene primers. Some clones are missing from TCRdb's copy, which holds only in-frame ones; the method was immunoSEQ multiplex PCR. The DNA was the basis for D and trimming; V, J and clone size are from that table. The sample shows some 250,000 clones, 85% to 90% of them seen only once. Sequencing used peripheral blood. This receptor was obtained from a woman in her 70s with active or convalescent COVID-19. The chain combines TRBV6-2 or TRBV6-3 with TRBJ2-1, with 8 bases lining up with TRBD2. CDR3 bases: TGTGCCAGCAGTTCCTCGGGGGGGCCCAATGAGCAGTTCTTC. Translated: CASSSSGGPNEQFF.